Listed below are T cell receptor beta chains from one sample, sequenced in a study of shared clonotypes between healthy human individuals. Only in-frame clones appear in the TCRdb table, and some are missing; sequencing was by immunoSEQ multiplex PCR. The sample contains some 2,100,000 clones, approximately 96% of which appear only once. The source material was naive CD4+ T cells sorted from blood. The receptors stem from a man between 18 and 35 years old in good health. The CDR3 runs from the conserved cysteine through the conserved F or W. Each record gives: V gene, J gene, D gene, clone size, CDR3 protein, CDR3 DNA. D genes are given only for firm matches. Clone sizes are given selectively: once, few, many, or a class where the clone is expanded.

TRBV4-1	TRBJ2-7	.	.	CASSQVGVGSYEQYF	TGCGCCAGCAGCCAAGTAGGAGTCGGATCCTACGAGCAGTACTTC
TRBV6-5	TRBJ1-1	TRBD1	once	CASRRDSQNTEAFF	TGTGCCAGCAGAAGGGACAGCCAGAACACTGAAGCTTTCTTT
TRBV7-9	TRBJ2-7	.	.	CASSRDLSFDEQYF	TGTGCCAGCAGCCGGGACTTATCGTTTGACGAGCAGTACTTC
TRBV7-2	TRBJ2-3	.	.	CASSLAGDNTDTQYF	TGTGCCAGCAGCTTAGCAGGGGACAACACAGATACGCAGTATTTT
TRBV18	TRBJ2-3	.	.	CASSAYLEDTQYF	TGTGCCAGCTCAGCCTACCTGGAAGATACGCAGTATTTT
TRBV28	TRBJ1-5	.	.	CASSTLAAPSPQHF	TGTGCCAGCAGCACCTTAGCGGCCCCCTCTCCCCAGCATTTT
TRBV4-1	TRBJ2-7	.	once	CASISEATAHEQYF	TGCGCCAGCATCTCCGAGGCCACAGCCCACGAGCAGTACTTC
TRBV28	TRBJ1-4	.	.	CASSLTNEKLFF	TGTGCCAGCAGCCTTACTAATGAAAAACTGTTTTTT
TRBV25-1	TRBJ2-7	.	.	CASSITGTYEQYF	TGTGCCAGCAGCATAACAGGGACCTACGAGCAGTACTTC
TRBV5-1	TRBJ2-3	TRBD2	.	CASSTGPASGDTDTQYF	TGCGCCAGCAGCACTGGCCCGGCTAGCGGGGACACAGATACGCAGTATTTT
TRBV28	TRBJ1-1	.	.	CASSGTPNTEAFF	TGTGCCAGCAGTGGGACACCGAACACTGAAGCTTTCTTT
TRBV7-2	TRBJ2-1	.	.	CASSLRPDNEQFF	TGTGCCAGCAGCCTGCGACCCGACAATGAGCAGTTCTTC
TRBV5-1	TRBJ2-7	TRBD2	once	CASSSRTSERGEQYF	TGCGCCAGCAGCTCAAGGACTAGCGAAAGAGGTGAGCAGTACTTC
TRBV6-5	TRBJ2-4	.	.	CASSYSATGGIQYF	TGTGCCAGCAGTTACTCCGCGACCGGGGGCATTCAGTACTTC
TRBV27	TRBJ2-5	.	.	CASRGGETQYF	TGTGCCAGCCGAGGAGGCGAGACCCAGTACTTC
TRBV28	TRBJ2-2	.	once	CASSLRLGFGELFF	TGTGCCAGCAGTTTACGATTGGGGTTCGGGGAGCTGTTTTTT
TRBV7-2	TRBJ1-6	.	few	CASSLEGTPLHF	TGTGCCAGCAGCTTGGAGGGGACACCCCTCCACTTT
TRBV7-8	TRBJ1-4	.	.	CASSLGATNEKLFF	TGTGCCAGCAGCCTCGGTGCAACTAATGAAAAACTGTTTTTT
TRBV21-1	TRBJ2-7	.	.	CASSSRTVAYEQYF	TGTGCCAGCAGCAGCAGGACGGTAGCCTACGAGCAGTACTTC
TRBV30	TRBJ1-1	.	once	CAWTPDTEAFF	TGTGCCTGGACCCCGGACACTGAAGCTTTCTTT
TRBV30	TRBJ1-1	.	.	CACQYAGGNTEAFF	TGTGCCTGCCAGTATGCCGGGGGGAACACTGAAGCTTTCTTT
TRBV4-1	TRBJ2-4	.	.	CASSQRTGPGVQNIQYF	TGCGCCAGCAGCCAAAGGACTGGGCCCGGGGTCCAAAACATTCAGTACTTC
TRBV10-3	TRBJ2-5	.	.	CAISQLQGSGEETQYF	TGTGCCATCAGTCAACTTCAGGGCTCGGGGGAAGAGACCCAGTACTTC
TRBV15	TRBJ2-6	TRBD1	once	CATSTMGQGEAGANVLTF	TGTGCCACCAGCACTATGGGACAGGGGGAAGCTGGGGCCAACGTCCTGACTTTC
TRBV2	TRBJ2-1	TRBD1	.	CASSLGTGTFTVDEQFF	TGTGCCAGCAGCCTTGGGACAGGGACCTTTACAGTCGATGAGCAGTTCTTC
TRBV5-1	TRBJ1-1	.	.	CASSLEAGRAEAFF	TGCGCCAGCAGCTTGGAAGCGGGGAGGGCTGAAGCTTTCTTT